Listed below are T cell receptor beta chains from one sample, sequenced in a study of cytomegalovirus exposure and HLA in healthy donors. Clones were sequenced by immunoSEQ multiplex PCR, and TCRdb holds only the in-frame ones, with some missing. The sample shows 160,000 or so clones, 60% to 80% of them seen only once. What was sequenced was PBMCs. The receptors derive from a man between 60 and 70 years old in good health and CMV-seronegative. CDR3s include the opening cysteine and the closing phenylalanine or tryptophan. A D gene is named only where the DNA matches it firmly. Clone sizes are given selectively: once, few, many, or a class where the clone is expanded.

v_gene	abundance	j_gene	d_gene	CDR3aa	CDR3nt
TRBV15	NA	TRBJ2-5	TRBD2	CATSRDRGLVETQYF	TGTGCCACCAGCAGAGATCGCGGACTAGTAGAGACCCAGTACTTC
TRBV28	NA	TRBJ2-7	NA	CASSKGGSHYEQYF	TGTGCCAGCAGCAAGGGCGGGTCACACTACGAGCAGTACTTC
TRBV4-2	NA	TRBJ1-1	NA	CASSQDGVNTEAFF	TGTGCCAGCAGCCAAGACGGGGTGAACACTGAAGCTTTCTTT
TRBV15	once	TRBJ2-1	NA	CATSREKGHNEQFF	TGTGCCACCAGCAGAGAAAAGGGGCACAATGAGCAGTTCTTC
TRBV7-9	once	TRBJ1-4	TRBD1	CASSTSGQARGEKLFF	TGTGCCAGCAGCACCAGTGGACAGGCCCGTGGGGAAAAACTGTTTTTT
TRBV11-1	NA	TRBJ2-3	TRBD2	CASSLAGAGGPEDTQYF	TGTGCCAGCAGCTTAGCAGGAGCGGGGGGGCCCGAAGATACGCAGTATTTT
TRBV28	NA	TRBJ1-1	TRBD1	CASSSPGGNTEAFF	TGTGCCAGCAGCTCCCCAGGGGGGAACACTGAAGCTTTCTTT
TRBV7-2	NA	TRBJ1-1	TRBD1	CASSLPTGVNTEAFF	TGTGCCAGCAGCTTACCTACAGGGGTGAACACTGAAGCTTTCTTT
TRBV11-2	NA	TRBJ2-5	NA	CASSPQGLAQETQYF	TGTGCCAGCAGCCCTCAAGGACTGGCGCAAGAGACCCAGTACTTC
TRBV9	NA	TRBJ1-5	NA	CASSVGNSNQPQHF	TGTGCCAGCAGCGTGGGCAATAGCAATCAGCCCCAGCATTTT
TRBV25-1	NA	TRBJ1-2	NA	CASSFNTEGYTF	TGTGCCAGCAGTTTCAATACGGAGGGCTACACCTTC
TRBV6-5	NA	TRBJ2-7	NA	CASRDQGWEQYF	TGTGCCAGCAGGGATCAGGGGTGGGAGCAGTACTTC
TRBV5-6	few	TRBJ2-3	TRBD1	CASSLVAGGSTDTQYF	TGTGCCAGCAGCTTGGTGGCAGGGGGTAGCACAGATACGCAGTATTTT
TRBV4-3	once	TRBJ1-1	NA	CASSRLQGVNTEAFF	TGCGCCAGCAGCCGACTACAGGGTGTGAACACTGAAGCTTTCTTT
TRBV5-4	NA	TRBJ2-5	TRBD2	CASSLPSGGAASLETQYF	TGTGCCAGCAGCTTGCCTAGCGGGGGGGCAGCTTCTCTCGAGACCCAGTACTTC
TRBV5-5	few	TRBJ2-5	NA	CASSFGRVQGETQYF	TGTGCCAGCAGCTTCGGCAGGGTCCAGGGAGAGACCCAGTACTTC
TRBV11-2	NA	TRBJ2-3	TRBD2	CASSRLAGGPGGATDTQYF	TGTGCCAGCAGCCGACTAGCGGGAGGGCCCGGAGGGGCCACAGATACGCAGTATTTT
TRBV7-3	NA	TRBJ2-2	TRBD1	CASSLGTGAGELFF	TGTGCCAGCAGCCTTGGGACAGGGGCCGGGGAGCTGTTTTTT
TRBV2	few	TRBJ2-3	TRBD1	CASSGQGIRTDTQYF	TGTGCCAGCAGTGGACAGGGAATCCGCACAGATACGCAGTATTTT
TRBV6-5	NA	TRBJ2-3	TRBD2	CASSYLGAGEADTQYF	TGTGCCAGCAGTTACCTCGGCGCGGGAGAAGCAGATACGCAGTATTTT
TRBV19	once	TRBJ2-7	TRBD2	CASRPSGSSYEQYF	TGTGCCAGTAGGCCTAGCGGGAGTAGCTACGAGCAGTACTTC
TRBV7-9	NA	TRBJ2-5	TRBD1	CASGTEQETQYF	TGTGCCAGTGGGACAGAGCAAGAGACCCAGTACTTC
TRBV11-3	NA	TRBJ1-1	NA	CASSLVENTEAFF	TGTGCCAGCAGCTTAGTAGAGAACACTGAAGCTTTCTTT
TRBV2	NA	TRBJ2-2	TRBD2	CATESGAGELFF	TGTGCCACCGAAAGCGGGGCCGGGGAGCTGTTTTTT
TRBV4-1	NA	TRBJ1-2	NA	CASSQDGQGYGYTF	TGCGCCAGCAGCCAAGATGGCCAGGGATATGGCTACACCTTC
TRBV5-1	NA	TRBJ2-2	TRBD2	CASSYGLAGVVSGELFF	TGCGCCAGCAGCTACGGACTAGCGGGAGTGGTTTCCGGGGAGCTGTTTTTT
TRBV25-1	NA	TRBJ1-2	NA	CASSEYFPGVGDYGYTF	TGTGCCAGCAGTGAATATTTCCCAGGGGTTGGCGACTATGGCTACACCTTC
TRBV19	NA	TRBJ2-2	TRBD2	CASSMAGGVAGELFF	TGTGCCAGTAGTATGGCGGGAGGTGTGGCCGGGGAGCTGTTTTTT
TRBV9	once	TRBJ2-4	TRBD1	CASSPRTGENIQYF	TGTGCCAGCAGCCCTAGGACAGGGGAAAACATTCAGTACTTC
TRBV5-4	NA	TRBJ2-4	NA	CASSLVGSTKNIQYF	TGTGCCAGCAGCTTGGTGGGCTCGACCAAAAACATTCAGTACTTC
TRBV5-1	few	TRBJ2-5	NA	CASSLAGSSILETQYF	TGCGCCAGCAGCTTGGCGGGTAGTTCGATCTTAGAGACCCAGTACTTC
TRBV15	NA	TRBJ2-2	TRBD2	CATSRGGGGELFF	TGTGCCACCTCCCGGGGGGGAGGCGGGGAGCTGTTTTTT
TRBV4-1	NA	TRBJ1-1	NA	CASSQASYQAREAFF	TGCGCCAGCAGCCAAGCCTCCTACCAGGCAAGGGAAGCTTTCTTT
TRBV9	NA	TRBJ1-1	NA	CASSVGSITEAFF	TGTGCCAGCAGCGTAGGGAGTATCACTGAAGCTTTCTTT
TRBV29-1	few	TRBJ2-5	TRBD2	CSVVSSSGPETQYF	TGCAGCGTTGTCAGCTCTAGCGGTCCGGAGACCCAGTACTTC
TRBV5-1	NA	TRBJ2-3	TRBD2	CASSSTSFITDTQYF	TGCGCCAGCAGCTCGACTAGCTTCATCACAGATACGCAGTATTTT
TRBV5-1	NA	TRBJ2-2	NA	CASSSRVVGGTGELFF	TGCGCCAGCAGCTCCCGGGTCGTCGGGGGCACCGGGGAGCTGTTTTTT
TRBV18	NA	TRBJ2-7	TRBD1	CASSPAGTGVYEQYF	TGTGCCAGCTCACCAGCCGGGACAGGGGTTTACGAGCAGTACTTC
TRBV30	NA	TRBJ1-2	NA	CAWSRANYGYTF	TGTGCCTGGAGTCGAGCTAACTATGGCTACACCTTC
TRBV19	NA	TRBJ1-1	TRBD1	CASNSDREAFF	TGTGCCAGTAACTCGGACAGGGAAGCTTTCTTT
TRBV28	NA	TRBJ2-7	NA	CASRISDSYEQYF	TGTGCCAGCAGGATATCAGACAGCTACGAGCAGTACTTC
TRBV5-1	NA	TRBJ2-5	NA	CASSGYPGDRETQYF	TGCGCCAGCAGCGGTTACCCGGGAGATAGGGAGACCCAGTACTTC
TRBV18	NA	TRBJ2-7	NA	CASSRQGGSYEQYF	TGTGCCAGCTCGCGACAGGGAGGCTCCTACGAGCAGTACTTC
TRBV28	NA	TRBJ2-7	NA	CASRPGGPSYEQYF	TGTGCCAGCAGGCCCGGGGGACCTTCCTACGAGCAGTACTTC
TRBV7-2	NA	TRBJ2-3	TRBD1	CASSDRTGAADTQYF	TGTGCCAGCAGCGACAGGACAGGGGCGGCAGATACGCAGTATTTT
TRBV4-1	NA	TRBJ2-1	NA	CASSQTILRGPLNEQFF	TGCGCCAGCAGCCAAACCATTCTCCGAGGCCCTCTCAATGAGCAGTTCTTC
TRBV19	NA	TRBJ2-2	TRBD2	CASSYLAGVSTGELFF	TGTGCCAGTAGTTACCTAGCGGGAGTTTCCACCGGGGAGCTGTTTTTT
TRBV10-3	few	TRBJ1-1	NA	CATSDRRSSTEAFF	TGTGCCACCAGCGACAGGAGGAGTAGTACTGAAGCTTTCTTT
TRBV9	NA	TRBJ2-3	TRBD2	CASSVTPLAGGTDTQYF	TGTGCCAGCAGCGTAACCCCGCTAGCGGGAGGCACAGATACGCAGTATTTT
TRBV5-4	NA	TRBJ2-1	TRBD2	CASSSGLAGALGEQFF	TGTGCCAGCAGCAGTGGACTAGCGGGGGCCTTGGGTGAGCAGTTCTTC
TRBV19	few	TRBJ2-3	TRBD2	CATRRLAGTDTQYF	TGTGCCACCAGAAGACTAGCGGGCACAGATACGCAGTATTTT
TRBV21-1	NA	TRBJ2-4	NA	CASNPTRKNIQYF	TGTGCCAGCAACCCGACACGAAAAAACATTCAGTACTTC
TRBV25-1	NA	TRBJ2-3	NA	CASSSGSWDTQYF	TGTGCCAGCAGTTCCGGTAGTTGGGATACGCAGTATTTT